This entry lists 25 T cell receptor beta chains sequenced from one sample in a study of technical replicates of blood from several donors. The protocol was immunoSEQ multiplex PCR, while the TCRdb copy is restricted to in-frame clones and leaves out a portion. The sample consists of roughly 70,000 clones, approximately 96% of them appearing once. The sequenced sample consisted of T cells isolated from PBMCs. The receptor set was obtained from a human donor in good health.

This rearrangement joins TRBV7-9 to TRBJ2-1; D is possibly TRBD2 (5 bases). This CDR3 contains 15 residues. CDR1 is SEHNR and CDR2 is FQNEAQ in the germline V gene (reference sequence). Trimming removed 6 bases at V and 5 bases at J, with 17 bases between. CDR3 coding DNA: TGTGCCAGCAGTCGGGCCGGGATCAACGACAATGAGCAGTTCTTC. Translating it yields CASSRAGINDNEQFF. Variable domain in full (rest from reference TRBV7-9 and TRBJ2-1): DTGVSQNPRHKITKRGQNVTFRCDPISEHNRLYWYRQTLGQGPEFLTYFQNEAQLEKSRLLSDRFSAERPKGSFSTLEIQRTEQGDSAMYLCASSRAGINDNEQFFGPGTRLTVL.

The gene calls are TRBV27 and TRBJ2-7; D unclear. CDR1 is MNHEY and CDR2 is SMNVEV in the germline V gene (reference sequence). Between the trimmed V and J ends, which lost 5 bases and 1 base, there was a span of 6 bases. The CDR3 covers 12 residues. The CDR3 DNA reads TGTGCCAGCAGTGGCGGATCCTACGAGCAGTACTTC. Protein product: CASSGGSYEQYF.

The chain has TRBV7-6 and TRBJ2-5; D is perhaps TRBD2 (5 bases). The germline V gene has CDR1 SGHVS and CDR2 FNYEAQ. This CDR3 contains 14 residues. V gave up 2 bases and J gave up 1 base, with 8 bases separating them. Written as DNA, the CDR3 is TGTGCCAGCAGCTTATCGGACTCCCAAGAGACCCAGTACTTC. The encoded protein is CASSLSDSQETQYF.

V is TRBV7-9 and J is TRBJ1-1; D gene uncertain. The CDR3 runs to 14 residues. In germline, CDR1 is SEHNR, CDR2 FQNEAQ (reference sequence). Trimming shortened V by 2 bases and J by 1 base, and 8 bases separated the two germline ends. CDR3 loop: CASSLSGGNTEAFF. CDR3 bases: TGTGCCAGCAGCTTATCGGGTGGGAACACTGAAGCTTTCTTT.

CDR3 residues: CASTTAGQTEAFF. As DNA, the CDR3 is TGTGCCAGCACGACGGCAGGGCAAACTGAAGCTTTCTTT. The chain has TRBV6-1 and TRBJ1-1; a possible D gene is TRBD1 (5 bases). CDR3 length equals 13 residues. The germline V gene has CDR1 MNHNS and CDR2 SASEGT. V dropped 7 bases and J dropped 5 bases, with 14 bases sitting between them.

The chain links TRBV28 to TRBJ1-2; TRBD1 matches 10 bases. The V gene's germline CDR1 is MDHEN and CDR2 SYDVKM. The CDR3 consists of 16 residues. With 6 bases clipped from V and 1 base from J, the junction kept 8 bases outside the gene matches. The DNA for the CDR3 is TGTGCCAGCAGGGGACCGGGACAGGGGATTAACTATGGCTACACCTTC. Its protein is CASRGPGQGINYGYTF.

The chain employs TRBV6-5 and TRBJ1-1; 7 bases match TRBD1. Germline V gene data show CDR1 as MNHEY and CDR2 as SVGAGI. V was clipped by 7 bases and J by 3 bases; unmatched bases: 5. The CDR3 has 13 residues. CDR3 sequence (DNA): TGTGCCAGCACCGAGGGGGCATACACTGAAGCTTTCTTT. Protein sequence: CASTEGAYTEAFF.

The CDR3 sequence: CASSQEVGGYEAFF. The DNA of the CDR3 is TGCGCCAGCAGCCAAGAAGTAGGCGGATATGAAGCTTTCTTT. This chain joins TRBV4-1 and TRBJ1-1; D ambiguous. The CDR3 sequence is 14 residues long. CDR1 is MGHRA and CDR2 is YSYEKL in the germline V gene. The V gene lost 0 bases and the J gene lost 7 bases, with 12 bases spanning the gap.

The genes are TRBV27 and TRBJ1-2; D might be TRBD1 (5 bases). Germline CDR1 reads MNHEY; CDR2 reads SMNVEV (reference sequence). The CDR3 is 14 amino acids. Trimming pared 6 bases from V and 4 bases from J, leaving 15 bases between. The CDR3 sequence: CASSRTREVYGYTF. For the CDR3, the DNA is TGTGCCAGCAGCCGGACAAGGGAAGTCTATGGCTACACCTTC.

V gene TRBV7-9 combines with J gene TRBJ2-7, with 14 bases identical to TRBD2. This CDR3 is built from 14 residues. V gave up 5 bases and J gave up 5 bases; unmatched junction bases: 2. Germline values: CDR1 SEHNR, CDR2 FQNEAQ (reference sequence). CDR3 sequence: CASSLGLAGDEQYF. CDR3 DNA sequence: TGTGCCAGCAGCCTGGGACTAGCGGGGGACGAGCAGTACTTC.

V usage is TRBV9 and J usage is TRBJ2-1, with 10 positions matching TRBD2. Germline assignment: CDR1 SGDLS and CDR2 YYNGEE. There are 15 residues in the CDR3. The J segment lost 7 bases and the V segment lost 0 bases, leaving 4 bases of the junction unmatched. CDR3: CASSVASGRGNEQFF. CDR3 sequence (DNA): TGTGCCAGCAGCGTAGCCAGCGGGAGGGGGAATGAGCAGTTCTTC.

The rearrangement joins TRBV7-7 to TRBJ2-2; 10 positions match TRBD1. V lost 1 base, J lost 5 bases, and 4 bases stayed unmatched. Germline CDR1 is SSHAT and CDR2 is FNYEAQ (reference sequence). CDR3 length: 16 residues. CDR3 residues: CASSLGGTGETGELFF. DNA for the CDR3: TGTGCCAGCAGCTTAGGGGGGACAGGGGAAACCGGGGAGCTGTTTTTT.

The CDR3: CASSVEVLAGADTQYF. CDR3 bases: TGTGCCAGCAGCGTAGAAGTCCTAGCGGGAGCAGATACGCAGTATTTT. The chain links TRBV9 to TRBJ2-3; 10 bases align to TRBD2. Germline lookup yields CDR1 SGDLS and CDR2 YYNGEE. The V segment lost 0 bases and the J segment 4 bases; nucleotides outside the gene matches: 5. The CDR3 is 16 residues long.

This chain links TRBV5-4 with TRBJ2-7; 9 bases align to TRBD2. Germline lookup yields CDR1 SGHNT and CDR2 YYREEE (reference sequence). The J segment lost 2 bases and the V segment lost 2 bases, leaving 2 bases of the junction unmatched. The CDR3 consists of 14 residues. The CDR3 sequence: CASSFGGRAYEQYF. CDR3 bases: TGTGCCAGCAGCTTTGGCGGGAGGGCCTACGAGCAGTACTTC.

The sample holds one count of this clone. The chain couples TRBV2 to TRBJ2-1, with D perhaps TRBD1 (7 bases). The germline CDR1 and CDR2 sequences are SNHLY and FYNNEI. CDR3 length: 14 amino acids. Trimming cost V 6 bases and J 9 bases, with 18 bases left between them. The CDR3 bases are TGTGCCAGCAGGGCTGGAGGGGGCTTAGGTGAGCAGTTCTTC. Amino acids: CASRAGGGLGEQFF.

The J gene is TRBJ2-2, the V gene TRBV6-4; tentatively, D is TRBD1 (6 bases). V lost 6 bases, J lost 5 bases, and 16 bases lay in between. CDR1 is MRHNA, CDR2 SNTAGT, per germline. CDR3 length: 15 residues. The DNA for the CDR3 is TGTGCCAGCAGCCGCGAGGGCAGGGGTACCGGGGAGCTGTTTTTT. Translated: CASSREGRGTGELFF.

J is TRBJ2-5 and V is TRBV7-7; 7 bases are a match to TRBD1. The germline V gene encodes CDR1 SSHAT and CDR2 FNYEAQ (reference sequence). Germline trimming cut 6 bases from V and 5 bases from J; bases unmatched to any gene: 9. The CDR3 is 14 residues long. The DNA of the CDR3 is TGTGCCAGCAGTCAAGAGGGGGCTTCTGAGACCCAGTACTTC. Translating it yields CASSQEGASETQYF.

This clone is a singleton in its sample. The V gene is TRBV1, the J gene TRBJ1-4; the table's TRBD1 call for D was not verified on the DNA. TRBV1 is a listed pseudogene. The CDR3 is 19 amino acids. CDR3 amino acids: CTSSLLPQVPNRVREKLFF. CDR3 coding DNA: TGCACCAGCAGCCTACTCCCGCAAGTGCCCAACAGGGTTCGTGAAAAACTGTTTTTT.

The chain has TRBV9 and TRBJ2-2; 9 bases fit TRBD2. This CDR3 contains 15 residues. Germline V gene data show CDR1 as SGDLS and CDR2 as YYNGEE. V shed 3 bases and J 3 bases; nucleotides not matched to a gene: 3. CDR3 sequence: CASSGAGGYTGELFF. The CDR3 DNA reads TGTGCCAGCAGCGGGGCGGGGGGGTACACCGGGGAGCTGTTTTTT.

As DNA, the CDR3 is TGTGCCACCAGCAGAGATCTGGTCGGGTCATGGAGAAACACTGAAGCTTTCTTT. Translated: CATSRDLVGSWRNTEAFF. V usage is TRBV15 and J usage is TRBJ1-1; D is undetermined. Germline CDR1 is LNHNV and CDR2 is YYDKDF (reference sequence). Trimming took off 0 bases at V and 2 bases at J, with 19 bases between the two ends. The length of the CDR3 is 18 residues. The variable domain in full, with the rest retrieved from reference TRBV15 and TRBJ1-1, is DAMVIQNPRYQVTQFGKPVTLSCSQTLNHNVMYWYQQKSSQAPKLLFHYYDKDFNNEADTPDNFQSRRPNTSFCFLDIRSPGLGDTAMYLCATSRDLVGSWRNTEAFFGQGTRLTVV.

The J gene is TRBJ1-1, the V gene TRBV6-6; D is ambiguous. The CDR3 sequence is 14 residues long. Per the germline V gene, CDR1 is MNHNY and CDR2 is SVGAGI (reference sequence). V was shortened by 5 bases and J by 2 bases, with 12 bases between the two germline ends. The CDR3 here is CASSPTRENTEAFF. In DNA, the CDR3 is TGTGCCAGCAGTCCAACGCGGGAAAACACTGAAGCTTTCTTT.

The chain's CDR3 is CASSLGDSYNEQFF. The CDR3 DNA reads TGTGCCAGCAGCTTAGGGGACAGCTACAATGAGCAGTTCTTC. This chain connects TRBV11-3 to TRBJ2-1, with 7 bases identical to TRBD1. Germline lookup yields CDR1 SGHNT and CDR2 YENEEA. V lost 1 base and J lost 3; bases outside the gene matches: 0. CDR3 length: 14 amino acids.

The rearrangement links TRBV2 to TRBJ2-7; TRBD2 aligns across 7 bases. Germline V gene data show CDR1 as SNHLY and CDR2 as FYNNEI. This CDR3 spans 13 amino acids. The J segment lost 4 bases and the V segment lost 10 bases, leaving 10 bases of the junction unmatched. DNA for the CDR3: TGTGCCACCTTAACTAGCGTCGGATACGAGCAGTACTTC. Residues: CATLTSVGYEQYF. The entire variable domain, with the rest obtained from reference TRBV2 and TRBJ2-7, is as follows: EPEVTQTPSHQVTQMGQEVILRCVPISNHLYFYWYRQILGQKVEFLVSFYNNEISEKSEIFDDQFSVERPDGSNFTLKIRSTKLEDSAMYFCATLTSVGYEQYFGPGTRLTVT.

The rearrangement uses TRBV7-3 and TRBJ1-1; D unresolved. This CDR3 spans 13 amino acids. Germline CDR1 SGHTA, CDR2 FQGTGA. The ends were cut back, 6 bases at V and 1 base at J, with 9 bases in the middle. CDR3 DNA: TGTGCCAGCAGTACCACTCCGAACACTGAAGCTTTCTTT. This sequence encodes CASSTTPNTEAFF. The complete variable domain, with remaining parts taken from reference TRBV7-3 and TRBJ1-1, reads GAGVSQTPSNKVTEKGKYVELRCDPISGHTALYWYRQSLGQGPEFLIYFQGTGAADDSGLPNDRFFAVRPEGSVSTLKIQRTERGDSAVYLCASSTTPNTEAFFGQGTRLTVV.

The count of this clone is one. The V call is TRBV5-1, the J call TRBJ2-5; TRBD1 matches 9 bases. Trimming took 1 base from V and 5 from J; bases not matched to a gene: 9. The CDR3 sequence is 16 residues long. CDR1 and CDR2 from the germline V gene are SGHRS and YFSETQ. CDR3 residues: CASSLLGQGFWETQYF. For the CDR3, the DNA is TGCGCCAGCAGCTTGTTGGGACAGGGCTTTTGGGAGACCCAGTACTTC.